Each of the 17 T cell receptor beta chains below was sequenced from the same sample in a study of blood T cell repertoires in COVID-19. The protocol was immunoSEQ multiplex PCR, while the TCRdb copy is restricted to in-frame clones and leaves out a portion. The sample has some 150,000 clones; around 84% are singletons. Sequences were obtained from peripheral blood. The source is a human donor in a cohort sampled during active COVID-19.

This clone was seen only a few times. The chain recombines TRBV30 with TRBJ1-6; D is unclear. Germline loops: CDR1 GTSNPN, CDR2 SVGIG (reference sequence). The CDR3 is 14 amino acids. Trimming shortened V by 1 base and J by 11 bases, and 15 bases separated the two germline ends. Here the CDR3 DNA reads TGTGCCTGGAGTGGGAGGCATTTTAGGACACCCCTCCACTTT. Amino acid sequence: CAWSGRHFRTPLHF.

This clone came up once. The rearrangement links TRBV15 to TRBJ1-5; 7 bases fit TRBD1. Losses at the gene ends were 5 bases for V and 1 base for J; bases not matched to a gene: 5. CDR1 is LNHNV and CDR2 is YYDKDF in the germline V gene (reference sequence). The CDR3 contains 15 residues. CDR3 DNA: TGTGCCACCAGCCTATCGACAGGGAGCAATCAGCCCCAGCATTTT. It yields the protein CATSLSTGSNQPQHF.

V and J are TRBV2 and TRBJ2-3, with 12 positions matching TRBD2. Germline CDR1 SNHLY, CDR2 FYNNEI. J lost 6 bases, V lost 6 bases, and 7 bases had no gene match. The CDR3 has 15 residues. The CDR3 here is CASSTSGGPFDTQYF. The CDR3 DNA sequence: TGTGCCAGCAGCACTAGCGGGGGGCCGTTTGATACGCAGTATTTT.

V gene TRBV29-1 combines with J gene TRBJ1-1, with D possibly matching TRBD1 (6 bases). Germline assignment: CDR1 SQVTM and CDR2 ANQGSEA. Trimming pared 5 bases from V and 1 base from J, leaving 14 bases between. The CDR3 is 14 residues long. The CDR3 sequence is CSVPTTRGNTEAFF. The CDR3 DNA sequence: TGCAGCGTTCCGACGACCAGGGGGAACACTGAAGCTTTCTTT.

The chain carries TRBV5-4 and TRBJ2-3; the D is unclear. The CDR3 has 14 amino acids. CDR1 SGHNT and CDR2 YYREEE come from the germline V gene (reference sequence). V dropped 0 bases and J dropped 4 bases, with 9 bases sitting between them. The CDR3, as DNA: TGTGCCAGCAGCTTGGGCCTAGACCCAGATACGCAGTATTTT. It specifies CASSLGLDPDTQYF.

V usage is TRBV5-8 and J usage is TRBJ2-7; tentatively, D is TRBD1 (6 bases). The length of the CDR3 is 12 residues. Per the germline V gene, CDR1 is SGHTS and CDR2 is YDEGEE. V was trimmed by 4 bases and J by 6 bases, leaving 11 bases between them. The CDR3 here is CASSRDIAEQYF. DNA for the CDR3: TGTGCCAGCAGCCGGGACATTGCCGAGCAGTACTTC. Based on the CDR3 plus reference TRBV5-8 and TRBJ2-7, the full variable domain is EAGVTQSPTHLIKTRGQQATLRCSPISGHTSVYWYQQALGLGLQFLLWYDEGEERNRGNFPPRFSGRQFPNYSSELNVNALELEDSALYLCASSRDIAEQYFGPGTRLTVT.

V usage is TRBV19 and J usage is TRBJ2-7; D is ambiguous. The CDR3 has 13 amino acids. The germline V gene encodes CDR1 LNHDA and CDR2 SQIVND (reference sequence). V was pared by 10 bases and J by 2 bases, with 15 bases between. Here the CDR3 DNA reads TGTGCCACTAGACACCCGCCTGCCTACGAGCAGTACTTC. As protein: CATRHPPAYEQYF. The full variable domain, in which reference TRBV19 and TRBJ2-7 provide the parts outside the CDR3, is DGGITQSPKYLFRKEGQNVTLSCEQNLNHDAMYWYRQDPGQGLRLIYYSQIVNDFQKGDIAEGYSVSREKKESFPLTVTSAQKNPTAFYLCATRHPPAYEQYFGPGTRLTVT.

This clone was counted once. The gene calls are TRBV6-4 and TRBJ1-1; D gene unclear. The ends were cut back, 2 bases at V and 8 bases at J, with 9 bases in the middle. The CDR3 runs to 12 residues. Germline V gene lookup returns CDR1 MRHNA and CDR2 SNTAGT. The CDR3 is CASSDAGGEAFF. The CDR3 DNA reads TGTGCCAGCAGTGACGCAGGAGGGGAAGCTTTCTTT.

This chain joins TRBV29-1 and TRBJ2-1; 10 bases are shared with TRBD2. Looked up from germline, CDR1 is SQVTM and CDR2 is ANQGSEA. CDR3 length: 14 amino acids. The junction had 14 bases not matched to a gene; V was cut back by 8 bases and J by 10 bases. The CDR3 sequence: CSLVPSGGPQEQFF. The CDR3 bases are TGCAGCCTTGTTCCTAGCGGGGGCCCCCAAGAGCAGTTCTTC.

The V and J genes are TRBV14 and TRBJ1-4, with D possibly TRBD1 on 6 matching bases. This CDR3 is built from 15 residues. The germline V and J ends were trimmed by 4 bases and 2 bases, with 11 bases remaining between them. Germline V gene sequence: CDR1 SGHDN, CDR2 FVKESK. For the CDR3, the DNA is TGTGCCAGCAGCCCTTACAGGGCGACTAATGAAAAACTGTTTTTT. This gives the protein CASSPYRATNEKLFF.

The genes are TRBV21-1 and TRBJ1-4. TRBV21-1 is a recognized pseudogene. The CDR3 is 14 residues long. The CDR3 loop is CASSEWRRGEKLFF. The CDR3 nucleotides are TGTGCCAGCAGCGAATGGAGGCGGGGAGAAAAACTGTTTTTT.

The CDR3 is CASSARGVGMTSANNEQFF. In nucleotides, the CDR3 is TGTGCCAGCAGTGCAAGGGGAGTGGGGATGACTAGCGCAAACAATGAGCAGTTCTTC. The chain is built from TRBV2 and TRBJ2-1; 8 nucleotides match TRBD2. The CDR3 contains 19 residues. V was pared by 4 bases and J by 5 bases, with 19 bases of the junction left unmatched. Per germline, CDR1 SNHLY and CDR2 FYNNEI.

The chain joins TRBV5-4 to TRBJ1-5; unclear D gene. Trimming removed 4 bases from V and 4 bases from J, with 6 bases in between. The germline gives CDR1 SGHNT, CDR2 YYREEE (reference sequence). The CDR3 is 12 amino acids. CDR3 region: CASSRENQPQHF. For the CDR3, the DNA is TGTGCCAGCAGCCGAGAGAATCAGCCCCAGCATTTT. Using reference TRBV5-4 and TRBJ1-5 for the parts outside the CDR3, the full variable domain is ETGVTQSPTHLIKTRGQQVTLRCSSQSGHNTVSWYQQALGQGPQFIFQYYREEENGRGNFPPRFSGLQFPNYSSELNVNALELDDSALYLCASSRENQPQHFGDGTRLSIL.

This clone was seen more than once but under ten times. The chain uses TRBV4-2 and TRBJ2-3; no firm D call. Deletions cut 1 base from V and 0 bases from J, with 11 bases between. CDR3 size: 16 residues. CDR1 and CDR2 from the germline V gene are LGHNA and YNFKEQ. Written as DNA, the CDR3 is TGTGCCAGCAGCCAAGGCGGCGGAGCTAGCACAGATACGCAGTATTTT. This codes for CASSQGGGASTDTQYF.

This chain joins TRBV5-1 and TRBJ2-5; TRBD1 is a possible D gene (5 bases). Germline CDR1 and CDR2: SGHRS and YFSETQ. CDR3 size: 15 residues. Deletions cut 2 bases from V and 2 bases from J, with 13 bases between. The CDR3 reads CASSFGRGPQETQYF. CDR3 sequence (DNA): TGCGCCAGCAGCTTCGGAAGGGGCCCTCAAGAGACCCAGTACTTC.

The chain has TRBV5-6 and TRBJ2-7; 8 bases are a match to TRBD2. Germline V gene sequence: CDR1 SGHDT, CDR2 YYEEEE. CDR3 size: 16 residues. J gave up 6 bases and V 1 base, and 12 bases lay outside the gene matches. CDR3 amino acids: CASSLMGGGKSAEQYF. CDR3 sequence (DNA): TGTGCCAGCAGCTTGATGGGCGGGGGGAAATCGGCCGAGCAGTACTTC.

The chain joins TRBV18 to TRBJ1-5; D possibly corresponds to TRBD1 (5 bases). V was clipped by 4 bases and J by 2 bases, with 15 bases between them. Germline-derived CDR1 and CDR2 are KGHSH and LQKENI. The CDR3 is 16 amino acids. The CDR3 spells CASSLRGDHGNQPQHF. CDR3 in DNA: TGTGCCAGCTCACTTCGGGGGGATCACGGCAATCAGCCCCAGCATTTT.